The clone carrying this TCR beta chain occurred many times. Its antigen is as yet unknown. The V and J ends lost 5 bases and 4 bases, in that order; junction bases with no gene match: 5. CDR3 length: 14 residues. Germline V gene lookup returns CDR1 SGHTA and CDR2 FQGNSA. Each TCR transcript was tagged with a 10-nucleotide random UMI during 5'RACE. Every sequencing run drew on 15-18 subjects and yielded over 200 million TCR-beta sequences. TCRdb recomputed calls from the 5' RACE reads with MiXCR, one row per CDR3 protein. The sample has 60,000 to 80,000 distinct CDR3 sequences; around 5.2% are singletons. These data are taken from a study of neurological immune-mediated disorders. Points from the study as a whole: Whereas HTLV-1-associated myelopathy showed the most TCR clonal expansion, multiple sclerosis showed the least, with levels below those of healthy controls.

The rearrangement joins TRBV7-2 to TRBJ1-5; TRBD1 aligns across 7 bases. The sample was PBMCs. The sequence came from a woman aged 45-65 years with multiple sclerosis. The CDR3 nucleotides are TGTGCCAGCAGCCGGGACAGCAATAATCAGCCCCAGCATTTT. This sequence encodes CASSRDSNNQPQHF.